This TCR beta chain stems from a study of early T cells in non-severe SARS-CoV-2 infection. Study-level background: Whole-blood bulk RNA, unsorted, was sequenced, and chains were unpaired.

Findings and limits, study-wide: Using VDJdb, the matching emphasized anti-spike CD8 responses while missing private and CD4 specificities.

For this clonotype: The target antigen is unknown.

The CDR3 loop spans 12 amino acids. V was cut by 5 bases and J by 1 base, with 5 bases left in between. Germline CDR1 KGHSH, CDR2 LQKENI. Individual cDNA molecules received unique molecular identifiers during library preparation. From the 5' RACE reads, TCRdb called clonotypes with MiXCR, one entry per CDR3 protein. The table records just under 60,000 distinct CDR3 sequences, approximately 8% of them present only once. This chain links TRBV18 with TRBJ1-1, with unresolved D. The clonotype comes from an adult who was a healthcare worker with PCR-confirmed SARS-CoV-2 infection or an uninfected control (not recorded which). Sequencing used whole blood. The CDR3 is CASSSSNTEAFF. The CDR3 nucleotides are TGTGCCAGCTCATCCTCGAACACTGAAGCTTTCTTT. Drawing the rest from reference TRBV18 and TRBJ1-1, the complete variable domain is NAGVMQNPRHLVRRRGQEARLRCSPMKGHSHVYWYRQLPEEGLKFMVYLQKENIIDESGMPKERFSAEFPKEGPSILRIQQVVRGDSAAYFCASSSSNTEAFFGQGTRLTVV.